The rows below give T cell receptor beta chains drawn from one sample of a study of human T cells and chemical hapten exposure. TCRdb recomputed calls from the RACE reads with MiXCR, one row per CDR3 protein. This table holds a few hundred thousand distinct CDR3 sequences, around 5.5% found once. This sample comprised whole blood, obtained in connection with sensitization to the hapten diphenylcyclopropenone (DPC). All receptors come from a woman aged 18-30 years with alopecia areata. Some clones in this sample may be carry-over from other donors' samples. The CDR3 runs from the conserved cysteine through the conserved F or W. The order of the fields is V gene, D gene, clone size, CDR3 length, J gene, CDR3 DNA, CDR3 protein. The D gene is left open where the match is weak. Size is omitted from some rows. Given values are once, few, many or a class for expanded clones.

v_gene: TRBV7-9; d_gene: NA; abundance: few; len: 17; j_gene: TRBJ1-2; CDR3nt: TGTGCCAGCAGCTTAGCGCCTGTGCAATCCCTCAAGTATGGCTACACCTTC; CDR3aa: CASSLAPVQSLKYGYTF
v_gene: TRBV6-6; d_gene: NA; abundance: NA; len: 13; j_gene: TRBJ2-1; CDR3nt: TGTGCCAGCCGACGCGGAAAAGACAATGAGCAGTTCTTC; CDR3aa: CASRRGKDNEQFF
v_gene: TRBV12-3/TRBV12-4; d_gene: TRBD2; abundance: NA; len: 14; j_gene: TRBJ2-3; CDR3nt: TGTGCCAGCGGGACTAGCGGAGGCGGGGATACGCAGTATTTT; CDR3aa: CASGTSGGGDTQYF
v_gene: TRBV6-5; d_gene: NA; abundance: many; len: 13; j_gene: TRBJ2-1; CDR3nt: TGTGCCAGCAGGCCACATCTCTACAATGAGCAGTTCTTC; CDR3aa: CASRPHLYNEQFF
v_gene: TRBV6-2/TRBV6-3; d_gene: NA; abundance: few; len: 16; j_gene: TRBJ2-2; CDR3nt: TGTGCCAGCAGTTACGTGGCAGGGCGAAGGAACGGGGAGCTGTTTTTT; CDR3aa: CASSYVAGRRNGELFF
v_gene: TRBV5-1; d_gene: NA; abundance: NA; len: 11; j_gene: TRBJ2-7; CDR3nt: TGCGCCAGCAGCGTAAGGTACGAGCAGTACTTC; CDR3aa: CASSVRYEQYF
v_gene: TRBV19; d_gene: NA; abundance: few; len: 15; j_gene: TRBJ2-7; CDR3nt: TGTGCCAGTAGTATACTTAGCGGCACTACCTACGAGCAGTACTTC; CDR3aa: CASSILSGTTYEQYF
v_gene: TRBV27; d_gene: NA; abundance: few; len: 14; j_gene: TRBJ1-2; CDR3nt: TGTGCCAGCAGTTTATCGCACAGAGAGTATGGCTACACCTTC; CDR3aa: CASSLSHREYGYTF
v_gene: TRBV28; d_gene: NA; abundance: NA; len: 12; j_gene: TRBJ1-2; CDR3nt: TGTGCCAGCAGTTCGTACATAGCTGGCTACACCTTC; CDR3aa: CASSSYIAGYTF
v_gene: TRBV11-2; d_gene: NA; abundance: NA; len: 15; j_gene: TRBJ1-4; CDR3nt: TGTGCCAGCAGCCCGGATTGGGGGCTTGGGGAAAAACTGTTTTTT; CDR3aa: CASSPDWGLGEKLFF
v_gene: TRBV12-3/TRBV12-4; d_gene: NA; abundance: many; len: 17; j_gene: TRBJ2-2; CDR3nt: TGTGCCAGCAGTTTTGGCAGGGGGAGGGAAGGTCCCGGGGAGCTGTTTTTT; CDR3aa: CASSFGRGREGPGELFF
v_gene: TRBV7-9; d_gene: NA; abundance: few; len: 14; j_gene: TRBJ2-5; CDR3nt: TGTGCCAGCAGCTCCGACTCCTCCCAAGAGACCCAGTACTTC; CDR3aa: CASSSDSSQETQYF
v_gene: TRBV20-1; d_gene: NA; abundance: few; len: 15; j_gene: TRBJ2-3; CDR3nt: TGCAGTGCTAGAGATCCTAGCCCTAGCACAGATACGCAGTATTTT; CDR3aa: CSARDPSPSTDTQYF
v_gene: TRBV13; d_gene: NA; abundance: few; len: 13; j_gene: TRBJ2-3; CDR3nt: TGTGCCAGCAGCGCGAAGGGGCCGAATACGCAGTATTTT; CDR3aa: CASSAKGPNTQYF
v_gene: TRBV6-1; d_gene: NA; abundance: many; len: 13; j_gene: TRBJ2-6; CDR3nt: TGTGCCAGCTACCTGTCTGGGGCCAACGTCCTGACTTTC; CDR3aa: CASYLSGANVLTF
v_gene: TRBV3-1; d_gene: TRBD2; abundance: many; len: 15; j_gene: TRBJ2-5; CDR3nt: TGTGCCAGCAGCCAACCAGCGGGGGGAGAGAAGACCCAGTACTTC; CDR3aa: CASSQPAGGEKTQYF
v_gene: TRBV7-8; d_gene: NA; abundance: NA; len: 11; j_gene: TRBJ1-1; CDR3nt: TGTGCCAGCAGCTCCCGGACTGAAGCTTTCTTT; CDR3aa: CASSSRTEAFF
v_gene: TRBV7-9; d_gene: NA; abundance: many; len: 16; j_gene: TRBJ2-7; CDR3nt: TGTGCCAGCAGCTTAGGGGCAGGGACGAGGGCCAACGAGCAGTACTTC; CDR3aa: CASSLGAGTRANEQYF
v_gene: TRBV7-8; d_gene: NA; abundance: few; len: 14; j_gene: TRBJ2-5; CDR3nt: TGTGCCAGCAGCCTTGGACTCGCCAAAGAGACCCAGTACTTC; CDR3aa: CASSLGLAKETQYF
v_gene: TRBV12-5; d_gene: NA; abundance: NA; len: 14; j_gene: TRBJ1-6; CDR3nt: TGTGCTAGTGGACTAGCCGACGGGAATTCACCCCTCCACTTT; CDR3aa: CASGLADGNSPLHF
v_gene: TRBV11-2; d_gene: TRBD1; abundance: many; len: 13; j_gene: TRBJ2-7; CDR3nt: TGTGCCAGCAGCTCGGGACAGGGTGACGAGCAGTACTTC; CDR3aa: CASSSGQGDEQYF
v_gene: TRBV6-1; d_gene: NA; abundance: NA; len: 13; j_gene: TRBJ1-1; CDR3nt: TGTGCCAGCAGGGAGTACATGAACACTGAAGCTTTCTTT; CDR3aa: CASREYMNTEAFF
v_gene: TRBV29-1; d_gene: NA; abundance: NA; len: 14; j_gene: TRBJ1-2; CDR3nt: TGCAGCGTCCGGAGGCAGGACTCAGACTATGGCTACACCTTC; CDR3aa: CSVRRQDSDYGYTF
v_gene: TRBV20-1; d_gene: TRBD2; abundance: NA; len: 13; j_gene: TRBJ2-7; CDR3nt: TGCAGTGGTAGGACTAGCGATTCCTACGAGCAGTACTTC; CDR3aa: CSGRTSDSYEQYF
v_gene: TRBV12-3/TRBV12-4; d_gene: NA; abundance: few; len: 15; j_gene: TRBJ1-6; CDR3nt: TGTGCCAGCAGTTATACGACAGGTGGAAATTCACCCCTCCACTTT; CDR3aa: CASSYTTGGNSPLHF
v_gene: TRBV3-1; d_gene: NA; abundance: NA; len: 14; j_gene: TRBJ1-4; CDR3nt: TGTGCCAGCAGCCAAGCTACCGACGGGACGGAACTGTTTTTT; CDR3aa: CASSQATDGTELFF
v_gene: TRBV20-1; d_gene: NA; abundance: few; len: 12; j_gene: TRBJ2-7; CDR3nt: TGCAGTGCTAGAGAGGGTGGCTACGAGCAGTACTTC; CDR3aa: CSAREGGYEQYF
v_gene: TRBV12-3/TRBV12-4; d_gene: NA; abundance: NA; len: 12; j_gene: TRBJ2-7; CDR3nt: TGTGTCAGCAGCTACTCCGACCGGGAGCAGTACTTC; CDR3aa: CVSSYSDREQYF
v_gene: TRBV6-2/TRBV6-3; d_gene: NA; abundance: NA; len: 14; j_gene: TRBJ2-7; CDR3nt: TGTGCCAGCAGTTACGGGTCCGGGATCTACGAGCAGTACTTC; CDR3aa: CASSYGSGIYEQYF
v_gene: TRBV4-1; d_gene: NA; abundance: many; len: 15; j_gene: TRBJ1-1; CDR3nt: TGCGCCAGCAGCCAGAACGACAGGATGAACACTGAAGCTTTCTTT; CDR3aa: CASSQNDRMNTEAFF
v_gene: TRBV5-6; d_gene: NA; abundance: NA; len: 15; j_gene: TRBJ1-1; CDR3nt: TGTGCCAGCAGCAGGGAACAGGGTGGGGGCACTGAAGCTTTCTTT; CDR3aa: CASSREQGGGTEAFF
v_gene: TRBV6-2/TRBV6-3; d_gene: NA; abundance: many; len: 15; j_gene: TRBJ2-1; CDR3nt: TGTGCCAGCAGTTACTTAGCGGCCTCCTACAATGAGCAGTTCTTC; CDR3aa: CASSYLAASYNEQFF
v_gene: TRBV5-1; d_gene: TRBD1; abundance: many; len: 16; j_gene: TRBJ2-7; CDR3nt: TGCGCCAGCAGCTTTCGTGAGGACAGGGGGTCCTACGAGCAGTACTTC; CDR3aa: CASSFREDRGSYEQYF
v_gene: TRBV6-2/TRBV6-3; d_gene: TRBD1; abundance: many; len: 15; j_gene: TRBJ1-1; CDR3nt: TGTGCCAGCAGTCTCCAGGGGGCGCGGTTCACTGAAGCTTTCTTT; CDR3aa: CASSLQGARFTEAFF
v_gene: TRBV6-5; d_gene: TRBD1; abundance: few; len: 11; j_gene: TRBJ1-6; CDR3nt: TGTGCCAGCGATGGTCAGAGGGGGCGGTTCTTT; CDR3aa: CASDGQRGRFF
v_gene: TRBV7-2; d_gene: TRBD1; abundance: many; len: 15; j_gene: TRBJ1-5; CDR3nt: TGTGCCAGCAGCCATTCGTCGACAGGGAATCAGCCCCAGCATTTT; CDR3aa: CASSHSSTGNQPQHF
v_gene: TRBV3-1; d_gene: TRBD1; abundance: many; len: 15; j_gene: TRBJ1-1; CDR3nt: TGTGCCAGCAGCCCTGGGACAGGGGGCAGGACTGAAGCTTTCTTT; CDR3aa: CASSPGTGGRTEAFF
v_gene: TRBV7-2; d_gene: NA; abundance: many; len: 16; j_gene: TRBJ1-4; CDR3nt: TGTGCCAGCAGCTTAGCCCCTTGGGCAACTAATGAAAAACTGTTTTTT; CDR3aa: CASSLAPWATNEKLFF
v_gene: TRBV12-3/TRBV12-4; d_gene: NA; abundance: NA; len: 14; j_gene: TRBJ1-4; CDR3nt: TGTGCCAGCAGCCCTGGACAGTTGCGGGAAAAACTGTTTTTT; CDR3aa: CASSPGQLREKLFF
v_gene: TRBV10-3; d_gene: TRBD1; abundance: many; len: 15; j_gene: TRBJ2-3; CDR3nt: TGTGCCATCAGTGAGTCGCCGGGACAGACAGATACGCAGTATTTT; CDR3aa: CAISESPGQTDTQYF
v_gene: TRBV6-6; d_gene: NA; abundance: NA; len: 15; j_gene: TRBJ1-5; CDR3nt: TGTGCCAGCAGTTATCATGGACAAAGCAATCAGCCCCAGCATTTT; CDR3aa: CASSYHGQSNQPQHF
v_gene: TRBV3-1; d_gene: NA; abundance: NA; len: 16; j_gene: TRBJ2-4; CDR3nt: TGTGCCAGCAGCCAAGATTCATGGCAGGTTAAAAACATTCAGTACTTC; CDR3aa: CASSQDSWQVKNIQYF
v_gene: TRBV7-9; d_gene: NA; abundance: NA; len: 14; j_gene: TRBJ1-2; CDR3nt: TGTGCCAGCAGCTCTCCCGGGACGGTAAATGGCTACACCTTC; CDR3aa: CASSSPGTVNGYTF
v_gene: TRBV7-2; d_gene: TRBD2; abundance: many; len: 16; j_gene: TRBJ2-3; CDR3nt: TGTGCCAGCAGCTCAACTAGCGGGGGGGCGGGAGATACGCAGTATTTT; CDR3aa: CASSSTSGGAGDTQYF
v_gene: TRBV20-1; d_gene: TRBD1; abundance: few; len: 14; j_gene: TRBJ2-7; CDR3nt: TGCAGTGCTAGAGATTGGGACAGGGGCTACGAGCAGTACTTC; CDR3aa: CSARDWDRGYEQYF